These T cell receptor beta chains were read from a single sample in a study of human T cells and chemical hapten exposure. Via MiXCR, TCRdb re-called the 5' RACE reads, giving one row per CDR3 protein. Altogether more than 140,000 distinct CDR3 sequences are present, about 4% being singletons, with the ten largest covering under 1.5%. Source of these receptors: a female donor in good health. CDR3s include the opening cysteine and the closing phenylalanine or tryptophan. Fields, in order: J gene, V gene, clone size, D gene, CDR3 protein, CDR3 DNA. A D gene is named only where the DNA matches it firmly. Clone size, where shown, is once, few, many, or a class for clones that have expanded.

J gene: TRBJ2-3
V gene: TRBV11-3
clone size: many
D gene: TRBD2
CDR3 protein: CASSPGLETDTQYF
CDR3 DNA: TGTGCCAGCAGCCCGGGACTAGAAACAGATACGCAGTATTTT

J gene: TRBJ2-2
V gene: TRBV12-5
clone size: many
D gene: .
CDR3 protein: CASGLGPGELFF
CDR3 DNA: TGTGCTAGTGGTTTGGGGCCCGGGGAGCTGTTTTTT

J gene: TRBJ1-5
V gene: TRBV27
clone size: many
D gene: .
CDR3 protein: CASSPGQQNQPQHF
CDR3 DNA: TGTGCCAGCAGTCCCGGACAGCAGAATCAGCCCCAGCATTTT

J gene: TRBJ1-1
V gene: TRBV29-1
clone size: many
D gene: TRBD1
CDR3 protein: CSVAPRTGWDTEAFF
CDR3 DNA: TGCAGCGTTGCCCCCAGGACAGGGTGGGATACTGAAGCTTTCTTT

J gene: TRBJ2-2
V gene: TRBV12-3/TRBV12-4
clone size: many
D gene: .
CDR3 protein: CASSFPGAGELFF
CDR3 DNA: TGTGCCAGCAGTTTTCCCGGGGCGGGGGAGCTGTTTTTT

J gene: TRBJ1-1
V gene: TRBV6-2/TRBV6-3
clone size: .
D gene: .
CDR3 protein: CASRTPGTEAFF
CDR3 DNA: TGTGCCAGCAGAACCCCGGGGACTGAAGCTTTCTTT

J gene: TRBJ2-3
V gene: TRBV10-3
clone size: many
D gene: TRBD2
CDR3 protein: CAISIGTSGGASDTQYF
CDR3 DNA: TGTGCCATCAGTATCGGGACTAGCGGGGGGGCATCAGATACGCAGTATTTT

J gene: TRBJ2-3
V gene: TRBV6-6
clone size: many
D gene: TRBD2
CDR3 protein: CASSYSIRGGAAFRPDTQYF
CDR3 DNA: TGTGCCAGCAGTTACTCGATACGCGGGGGGGCCGCTTTTAGGCCAGATACGCAGTATTTT

J gene: TRBJ2-1
V gene: TRBV11-2
clone size: few
D gene: .
CDR3 protein: CASSSGVNEQFF
CDR3 DNA: TGTGCCAGCAGCTCAGGGGTGAATGAGCAGTTCTTC

J gene: TRBJ1-1
V gene: TRBV28
clone size: .
D gene: TRBD1
CDR3 protein: CATQSSRGPTEAFF
CDR3 DNA: TGTGCCACTCAGTCATCGAGGGGGCCCACTGAAGCTTTCTTT

J gene: TRBJ1-1
V gene: TRBV7-2
clone size: many
D gene: .
CDR3 protein: CASSFRGGAEAFF
CDR3 DNA: TGTGCCAGCAGCTTTCGGGGTGGGGCTGAAGCTTTCTTT

J gene: TRBJ2-4
V gene: TRBV7-2
clone size: many
D gene: TRBD1
CDR3 protein: CASSLQGATAKNIQYF
CDR3 DNA: TGTGCCAGCAGCTTGCAGGGGGCGACAGCCAAAAACATTCAGTACTTC

J gene: TRBJ1-1
V gene: TRBV7-9
clone size: many
D gene: .
CDR3 protein: CASSLDTGLGTEAFF
CDR3 DNA: TGTGCCAGCAGCTTAGACACAGGTTTAGGCACTGAAGCTTTCTTT

J gene: TRBJ2-7
V gene: TRBV6-2/TRBV6-3
clone size: many
D gene: TRBD1
CDR3 protein: CASKTGTGGEQYF
CDR3 DNA: TGTGCCAGCAAAACCGGGACAGGGGGCGAGCAGTACTTC

J gene: TRBJ2-4
V gene: TRBV19
clone size: many
D gene: .
CDR3 protein: CASSLRTRDIQYF
CDR3 DNA: TGTGCCAGTAGTCTACGGACTCGGGACATTCAGTACTTC

J gene: TRBJ2-1
V gene: TRBV6-6
clone size: many
D gene: TRBD1
CDR3 protein: CVSHNRWDRRVNEQFF
CDR3 DNA: TGTGTGTCGCATAACCGCTGGGACAGGAGGGTCAATGAGCAGTTCTTC

J gene: TRBJ2-1
V gene: TRBV3-1
clone size: many
D gene: .
CDR3 protein: CASSLRQPGSNEQFF
CDR3 DNA: TGTGCCAGCAGCCTGAGACAACCCGGGAGCAATGAGCAGTTCTTC

J gene: TRBJ2-3
V gene: TRBV6-2/TRBV6-3
clone size: many
D gene: .
CDR3 protein: CASSYSEQVIDTQYF
CDR3 DNA: TGTGCCAGCAGTTACTCGGAGCAGGTTATAGATACGCAGTATTTT

J gene: TRBJ1-6
V gene: TRBV20-1
clone size: many
D gene: TRBD1
CDR3 protein: CSASNRGDSPLHF
CDR3 DNA: TGCAGTGCTAGTAACAGGGGGGATTCACCCCTCCACTTT

J gene: TRBJ2-1
V gene: TRBV28
clone size: few
D gene: TRBD1
CDR3 protein: CASSPDRVDRQTYNEQFF
CDR3 DNA: TGTGCCAGCAGTCCAGACAGGGTCGACCGACAAACGTACAATGAGCAGTTCTTC

J gene: TRBJ2-6
V gene: TRBV12-3/TRBV12-4
clone size: many
D gene: .
CDR3 protein: CASCRGSGYSGANVLTF
CDR3 DNA: TGTGCCAGCTGCCGGGGTAGCGGATACTCTGGGGCCAACGTCCTGACTTTC

J gene: TRBJ1-2
V gene: TRBV7-2
clone size: many
D gene: .
CDR3 protein: CASSLEWDGYTF
CDR3 DNA: TGTGCCAGCAGCTTAGAATGGGATGGCTACACCTTC

J gene: TRBJ1-4
V gene: TRBV5-1
clone size: many
D gene: TRBD1
CDR3 protein: CASSLGQGGFEKLFF
CDR3 DNA: TGCGCCAGCTCCCTGGGACAGGGGGGTTTTGAAAAACTGTTTTTT

J gene: TRBJ2-3
V gene: TRBV9
clone size: many
D gene: .
CDR3 protein: CASSVDWWRTDTQYF
CDR3 DNA: TGTGCCAGCAGCGTAGACTGGTGGCGCACAGATACGCAGTATTTT

J gene: TRBJ2-2
V gene: TRBV5-1
clone size: many
D gene: TRBD1
CDR3 protein: CASVQGAPNTGELFF
CDR3 DNA: TGCGCCAGCGTACAGGGGGCCCCGAACACCGGGGAGCTGTTTTTT

J gene: TRBJ1-2
V gene: TRBV3-1
clone size: many
D gene: .
CDR3 protein: CASSPLGNYGYTF
CDR3 DNA: TGTGCCAGCAGCCCCCTAGGGAACTATGGCTACACCTTC

J gene: TRBJ2-3
V gene: TRBV12-3/TRBV12-4
clone size: many
D gene: TRBD2
CDR3 protein: CASTQGSGGPGDTQYF
CDR3 DNA: TGTGCCAGCACCCAAGGGAGCGGGGGGCCTGGAGATACGCAGTATTTT

J gene: TRBJ2-3
V gene: TRBV9
clone size: many
D gene: TRBD2
CDR3 protein: CASSVVAGGLTDTQYF
CDR3 DNA: TGTGCCAGCAGCGTAGTAGCGGGGGGGCTCACAGATACGCAGTATTTT

J gene: TRBJ2-3
V gene: TRBV27
clone size: many
D gene: .
CDR3 protein: CASTTRGPTDTQYF
CDR3 DNA: TGTGCCAGCACCACCCGTGGGCCGACAGATACGCAGTATTTT

J gene: TRBJ2-7
V gene: TRBV20-1
clone size: .
D gene: .
CDR3 protein: CSASFYEQYF
CDR3 DNA: TGCAGTGCTAGTTTCTACGAGCAGTACTTC

J gene: TRBJ2-7
V gene: TRBV27
clone size: many
D gene: .
CDR3 protein: CASSWGQGIYEQYF
CDR3 DNA: TGTGCCAGCAGTTGGGGCCAGGGGATATACGAGCAGTACTTC

J gene: TRBJ1-5
V gene: TRBV6-6
clone size: many
D gene: TRBD1
CDR3 protein: CASRRGQGYGNQPQHF
CDR3 DNA: TGTGCCAGCAGACGGGGACAGGGGTATGGCAATCAGCCCCAGCATTTT

J gene: TRBJ2-7
V gene: TRBV7-9
clone size: few
D gene: .
CDR3 protein: CASSTGHEQYF
CDR3 DNA: TGTGCCAGCAGCACAGGGCACGAGCAGTACTTC

J gene: TRBJ2-4
V gene: TRBV6-1
clone size: few
D gene: .
CDR3 protein: CATLRPGAGRQNIQYF
CDR3 DNA: TGTGCCACCCTCCGTCCAGGGGCCGGAAGGCAAAACATTCAGTACTTC

J gene: TRBJ2-3
V gene: TRBV28
clone size: many
D gene: TRBD2
CDR3 protein: CASSLGLAGVQDTQYF
CDR3 DNA: TGTGCCAGCAGCCTAGGACTAGCGGGGGTACAAGATACGCAGTATTTT

J gene: TRBJ2-7
V gene: TRBV28
clone size: many
D gene: .
CDR3 protein: CASSSTGPGQFKKQYF
CDR3 DNA: TGTGCCAGCAGTTCCACTGGCCCCGGACAGTTCAAGAAGCAGTACTTC

J gene: TRBJ1-2
V gene: TRBV27
clone size: many
D gene: .
CDR3 protein: CASSFEGIRGGYTF
CDR3 DNA: TGTGCCAGCAGTTTTGAGGGAATCCGCGGTGGCTACACCTTC

J gene: TRBJ1-1
V gene: TRBV29-1
clone size: many
D gene: .
CDR3 protein: CSVEEHPNTEAFF
CDR3 DNA: TGCAGCGTTGAAGAACACCCGAACACTGAAGCTTTCTTT

J gene: TRBJ2-3
V gene: TRBV5-1
clone size: many
D gene: .
CDR3 protein: CASSLQGGTDTQYF
CDR3 DNA: TGTGCCAGCAGTTTACAGGGTGGGACAGATACGCAGTATTTT

J gene: TRBJ1-1
V gene: TRBV5-1
clone size: few
D gene: .
CDR3 protein: CASSLEPGRNTEAFF
CDR3 DNA: TGCGCCAGCAGCTTGGAACCAGGAAGGAACACTGAAGCTTTCTTT

J gene: TRBJ1-5
V gene: TRBV12-3/TRBV12-4
clone size: .
D gene: TRBD1
CDR3 protein: CASSPPGTEGQPQHF
CDR3 DNA: TGTGCCAGCAGCCCGCCGGGGACAGAGGGACAGCCCCAGCATTTT

J gene: TRBJ1-1
V gene: TRBV7-6
clone size: .
D gene: .
CDR3 protein: CASSLASGSGLVHTEAFF
CDR3 DNA: TGTGCCAGCAGCTTAGCCTCAGGGAGCGGTCTGGTTCACACTGAAGCTTTCTTT

J gene: TRBJ2-3
V gene: TRBV24-1
clone size: many
D gene: TRBD1
CDR3 protein: CATSDPRTGADTQYF
CDR3 DNA: TGTGCCACCAGCGACCCCCGGACAGGGGCAGATACGCAGTATTTT

J gene: TRBJ1-1
V gene: TRBV3-1
clone size: many
D gene: .
CDR3 protein: CASSQVRANTEAFF
CDR3 DNA: TGTGCCAGCAGCCAGGTCAGAGCGAACACTGAAGCTTTCTTT

J gene: TRBJ1-2
V gene: TRBV27
clone size: many
D gene: TRBD1
CDR3 protein: CASRLGTEVYGYTF
CDR3 DNA: TGTGCCAGCCGCCTAGGGACAGAGGTCTATGGCTACACCTTC

J gene: TRBJ1-1
V gene: TRBV7-2
clone size: many
D gene: .
CDR3 protein: CASSSKPSRGTEAFF
CDR3 DNA: TGTGCCAGCAGCTCTAAGCCCTCTAGGGGCACTGAAGCTTTCTTT

J gene: TRBJ1-2
V gene: TRBV9
clone size: many
D gene: .
CDR3 protein: CASTLLAGPLETRDYGYTF
CDR3 DNA: TGTGCCAGCACCCTACTCGCGGGGCCCCTCGAAACACGCGACTATGGCTACACCTTC

J gene: TRBJ1-2
V gene: TRBV9
clone size: many
D gene: TRBD1
CDR3 protein: CASSVATGGPRRGTRDSRNYGYTF
CDR3 DNA: TGTGCCAGCAGCGTAGCTACTGGTGGACCCAGAAGAGGTACTCGGGACAGCAGGAACTATGGCTACACCTTC

J gene: TRBJ2-4
V gene: TRBV5-1
clone size: many
D gene: .
CDR3 protein: CASSLQGAKNIQYF
CDR3 DNA: TGCGCCAGCAGCTTGCAGGGAGCCAAAAACATTCAGTACTTC

J gene: TRBJ1-6
V gene: TRBV27
clone size: many
D gene: .
CDR3 protein: CASSWGNNSPLHF
CDR3 DNA: TGTGCCAGCAGTTGGGGCAATAATTCACCCCTCCACTTT

J gene: TRBJ2-7
V gene: TRBV19
clone size: many
D gene: TRBD2
CDR3 protein: CASSTSGDSYEQYF
CDR3 DNA: TGTGCCAGTAGTACTAGCGGGGACTCCTACGAGCAGTACTTC

J gene: TRBJ1-3
V gene: TRBV28
clone size: many
D gene: .
CDR3 protein: CASSLWLEGAGNTIYF
CDR3 DNA: TGTGCCAGCAGTTTATGGTTGGAGGGGGCTGGAAACACCATATATTTT